The clone carrying this T cell receptor (beta chain) was detected only a few times. The sample comes from a study of early T cells in non-severe SARS-CoV-2 infection. Background on the study: From unsorted whole blood, bulk RNA was sequenced, and the chains remained unpaired.

Deletions cut 0 bases from V and 12 bases from J, with 9 bases between. The V gene's germline CDR1 is SGHNT and CDR2 YYREEE (reference sequence). This CDR3 has 12 amino acids. Each single cDNA molecule received a unique molecular identifier. TCRdb called the 5' RACE reads again in MiXCR, with one record for every CDR3 protein. This sample carries 80,000 to 100,000 distinct CDR3 sequences, 14% of them seen once, and the ten largest clones take 5% to 7%. The sample was whole blood. The chain couples TRBV5-4 to TRBJ1-4; TRBD1 is a possible D gene (5 bases). The source is an adult who was a healthcare worker with PCR-confirmed SARS-CoV-2 infection or an uninfected control (not recorded which). CDR3 residues: CASSLAAGQLFF. CDR3 coding DNA: TGTGCCAGCAGCTTGGCTGCAGGGCAACTGTTTTTT. Complete variable domain (other parts from reference TRBV5-4 and TRBJ1-4): ETGVTQSPTHLIKTRGQQVTLRCSSQSGHNTVSWYQQALGQGPQFIFQYYREEENGRGNFPPRFSGLQFPNYSSELNVNALELDDSALYLCASSLAAGQLFFGSGTQLSVL.